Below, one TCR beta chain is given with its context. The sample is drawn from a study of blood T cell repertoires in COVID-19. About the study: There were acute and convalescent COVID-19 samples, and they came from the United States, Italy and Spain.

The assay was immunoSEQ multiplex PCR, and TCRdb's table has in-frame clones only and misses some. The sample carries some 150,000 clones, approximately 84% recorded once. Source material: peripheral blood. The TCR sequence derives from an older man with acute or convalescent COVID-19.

The DNA of the CDR3 is TGTGCCAGCAGCCAAGAAATCGGGGGGGGGAATACGCAGTATTTT. It translates to CASSQEIGGGNTQYF. The rearrangement uses TRBV3-1 (or the pseudogene TRBV3-2) and TRBJ2-3; 8 nucleotides align to TRBD2. The germline V gene has CDR1 LGHDT and CDR2 YNNKEL (reference sequence). After removal of 0 bases from V and 7 bases from J, the junction contained 6 bases not matched to a gene. CDR3 size: 15 residues.